The clone carrying this TCR beta chain was seen at least ten times. What it binds is unknown. TCRdb re-derived calls from the reads in MiXCR, one entry per CDR3 protein. The sample holds 300,000 or so distinct CDR3 sequences, 20% to 25% seen once. J lost 1 base, V lost 3 bases, and 9 bases had no gene match. The CDR3 is 18 residues long. This sample was included in a study of T cell repertoires in cytomegalovirus infection. Study in general: Recently described HLA-C-restricted plus well-studied HLA-B-restricted CMV epitopes were used. CMV infection plus the matching HLA type was flagged by public TCR beta signatures. Regarding the study as a whole: The ex vivo response showed dominance by HLA-C-restricted CMV-specific TCR beta clonotypes.

V is TRBV12-3 or TRBV12-4 and J is TRBJ2-1, with TRBD2 matching over 10 bases. This material consisted of cultured PBMCs, taken from culture after CMV antigen stimulation. The source is a human donor in good health (CMV status not recorded). Some clones in this sample may be carry-over from other donors' samples. The CDR3, as DNA: TGTGCCAGCAGTTTTGCTAGCGGGAGTTTCGGGTCCTACAATGAGCAGTTCTTC. Protein product: CASSFASGSFGSYNEQFF.